The clone carrying this T cell receptor beta chain was observed at least ten times. The antigen is undetermined. The data originate from a study of CD8 T cells in ankylosing spondylitis. The CDR3 has 18 amino acids. Trimming pared 5 bases from V and 1 base from J, leaving 20 bases between. The germline V gene has CDR1 SGHAT and CDR2 FQDESV (reference sequence). Quantitative 5'-RACE with molecular barcodes produced the TCR beta libraries. TCRdb reprocessed the 5' RACE reads with MiXCR, giving one entry per CDR3 protein. The table records some 100,000 distinct CDR3 sequences, 8% to 10% of them present only once. Study-wide results and limits: CD8+ disease-linked clones were present at relatively low frequencies in blood. Significant enrichment of disease-linked clones was reportedly seen in matched ankylosing spondylitis synovial fluid.

This clonotype was sampled from a male donor with ankylosing spondylitis or in good health (not recorded which). V is TRBV11-1 and J is TRBJ2-2; D is unresolved. The sample comprised blood, either unsorted or a sorted T cell fraction (not recorded which). This CDR3 is CASSPQFSGLLNTGELFF. In DNA form, the CDR3 reads TGTGCCAGCAGCCCTCAGTTCTCAGGCCTACTGAACACCGGGGAGCTGTTTTTT.